This TCR beta chain is from a study of response to subunit inactivated influenza vaccine. Notes on the study in general: With each seasonal influenza vaccination, the authors suggested, few new T cells are recruited.

Note on this clonotype: Its target is unknown.

Trimming removed 1 base at V and 6 bases at J, with 12 bases between. The CDR3 is made up of 14 amino acids. Germline CDR1 and CDR2: SGHRS and YFSETQ. TCRdb recomputed calls from the RT-PCR reads with MiXCR, one row per CDR3 protein. The repertoire holds roughly 650,000 distinct CDR3 sequences, with 15% to 18% as singletons. The chain has TRBV5-1 and TRBJ2-3; either TRBD1 or TRBD2 may fit D (6 bases each). The sample in question was PBMCs from blood, obtained 11 to 12 days after vaccination. The receptor was isolated from a man between 50 and 59 years old who received an inactivated influenza vaccine. CDR3 DNA: TGCGCCAGCAGCTTGTCACAGGGAGGCGATACGCAGTATTTT. Amino acids: CASSLSQGGDTQYF.